These 3 T cell receptor beta chains originate from one sample sequenced in a study of early T cells in non-severe SARS-CoV-2 infection. In TCRdb, the 5' RACE reads were re-called with MiXCR into one record per CDR3 protein. The sample has approximately 65,000 distinct CDR3 sequences, about 11% seen once; the top ten hold nearly 3%. The input for sequencing was whole blood, taken at baseline. These receptors originate from an adult who was a healthcare worker with PCR-confirmed SARS-CoV-2 infection or an uninfected control (not recorded which).

CDR3 DNA: TGTGCCAGCAGTGGGACGGCTTTGGGCACTGAAGCTTTCTTT. Translation gives CASSGTALGTEAFF. The chain has TRBV12-3 or TRBV12-4 and TRBJ1-1; weak D call: TRBD1 (5 bases). The CDR3 sequence is 14 residues long. V was trimmed by 5 bases and J by 4 bases, leaving 14 bases between them.

The table lists this clonotype with a few counts. V gene TRBV20-1 combines with J gene TRBJ2-4; D ambiguous. The length of the CDR3 is 15 residues. Germline lookup yields CDR1 DFQATT and CDR2 SNEGSKA (reference sequence). Trimming pared 0 bases from V and 3 bases from J, leaving 12 bases between. The CDR3 is CSAREEAKVKNIQYF. The DNA of the CDR3 is TGCAGTGCTAGAGAAGAAGCCAAAGTCAAAAACATTCAGTACTTC.

By frequency in the sample, this clonotype is medium-sized. The chain uses TRBV4-2 and TRBJ2-3, with D hard to call. Germline assignment: CDR1 LGHNA and CDR2 YNFKEQ. Trimming took 1 base from V and 1 from J, leaving 12 bases between them. CDR3 size: 16 residues. CDR3 sequence (DNA): TGTGCCAGCAGCCAAGGGATTAGTTGGCGCACAGATACGCAGTATTTT. It translates to CASSQGISWRTDTQYF.